This T cell receptor (beta chain) is drawn from a study of breast tumors, draining lymph nodes, adjacent tissues. Overall study findings and caveats: The lymph node origin of tumor T cells was framed as consistent with a hypothesis, not demonstrated. Tumor TCR diversity was below lymph nodes but above nontumor tissue.

This clonotype was counted at least ten times. Its antigen remains unknown. Germline V lookup: CDR1 SGHTA, CDR2 FQGTGA. The CDR3 is 15 residues long. Trimming left V 3 bases short and J 3 bases short, with 12 bases between. The lymph nodes were axillary draining lymph nodes from breast cancer patients. TCRdb re-called the multiplex PCR reads through MiXCR, storing one row per CDR3 protein. Here the sample spans approximately 250,000 distinct CDR3 sequences, nearly 35% being singletons. The origin of this receptor is a female donor with breast cancer. Some clones in this sample may be carry-over from other donors' samples. The rearrangement uses TRBV7-3 and TRBJ2-1, with D unclear. The sequenced sample was axillary lymph node tissue. The CDR3 reads CASSFSGVGYNEQFF. The CDR3 coding sequence is TGTGCCAGCAGCTTCTCTGGAGTGGGCTACAATGAGCAGTTCTTC.